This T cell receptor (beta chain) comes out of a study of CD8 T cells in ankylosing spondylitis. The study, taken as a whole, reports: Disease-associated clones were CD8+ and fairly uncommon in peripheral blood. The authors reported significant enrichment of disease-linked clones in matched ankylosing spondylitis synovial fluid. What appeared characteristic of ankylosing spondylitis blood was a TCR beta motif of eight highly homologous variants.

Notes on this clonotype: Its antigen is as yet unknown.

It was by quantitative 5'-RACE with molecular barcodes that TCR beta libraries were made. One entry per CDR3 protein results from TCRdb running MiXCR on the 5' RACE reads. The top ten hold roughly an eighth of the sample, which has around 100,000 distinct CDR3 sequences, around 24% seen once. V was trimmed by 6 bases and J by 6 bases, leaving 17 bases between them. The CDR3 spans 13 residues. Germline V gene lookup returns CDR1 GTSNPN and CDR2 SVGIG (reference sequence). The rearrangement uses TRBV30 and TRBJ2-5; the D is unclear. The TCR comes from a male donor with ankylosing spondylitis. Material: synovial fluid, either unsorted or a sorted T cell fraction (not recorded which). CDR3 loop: CACQLALWKTQYF. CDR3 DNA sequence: TGTGCCTGTCAATTGGCCCTTTGGAAGACCCAGTACTTC. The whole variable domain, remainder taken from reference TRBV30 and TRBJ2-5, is SQTIHQWPATLVQPVGSPLSLECTVEGTSNPNLYWYRQAAGRGLQLLFYSVGIGQISSEVPQNLSASRPQDRQFILSSKKLLLSDSGFYLCACQLALWKTQYFGPGTRLLVL.